Listed here is a single T cell receptor (beta chain). Its matching antigen is unknown. The source of post-transplant bone marrow was the posterior iliac crest or another site. Produced via immunoSEQ multiplex PCR; TCRdb's table is partial and in-frame only. The repertoire holds about 19,000 clones, with approximately 89% as singletons. Trimming at V came to 2 bases and at J to 4 bases, leaving 10 bases not matched to a gene. The germline V gene has CDR1 MNHNS and CDR2 SASEGT. The CDR3 extends over 16 amino acids. The data derive from a study of graft-versus-host responses after intestinal transplantation. Study-wide points: Within allografts, high graft-versus-host to host-versus-graft clonal ratios were seen among patients with graft-donor T cell macrochimerism.

J is TRBJ1-2 and V is TRBV6-1; 7 bases are a match to TRBD1. The sequence was obtained from a human patient who received an intestinal transplant, so some T cells may come from the graft donor. The starting material was bone marrow, obtained approximately 19 weeks after transplant. CDR3 coding DNA: TGTGCCAGCAGTGAATCGAGGGGGGACAGACTCTATGGCTACACCTTC. It specifies CASSESRGDRLYGYTF.